A single sample is the source of the 18 T cell receptor beta chains below, sequenced in a study of blood T cell repertoires in COVID-19. Profiled with immunoSEQ multiplex PCR; TCRdb holds only in-frame clones, not every one. The sample contains 130,000 or so clones, roughly three quarters of which appear only once. The sample taken for sequencing was peripheral blood. The receptors were gathered from a woman between 70 and 85 years old with COVID-19, enrolled during active disease.

The rearrangement uses TRBV24-1 and TRBJ2-2, with 10 nucleotides matching TRBD1. CDR1 is KGHDR, CDR2 SFDVKD, per germline. The V gene end was trimmed by 5 bases and the J gene end by 6 bases; junction bases not matched to a gene: 5. The CDR3 spans 15 residues. The CDR3, as DNA: TGTGCCACCAGTGTTGACGGGACAGGGGCCGGGGAGCTGTTTTTT. Amino acids: CATSVDGTGAGELFF.

This chain joins TRBV4-1 and TRBJ2-7, with 9 bases identical to TRBD1. This CDR3 is built from 16 residues. Trimming cost V 4 bases and J 4 bases; bases outside gene matches: 11. Per germline, CDR1 MGHRA and CDR2 YSYEKL. The DNA for the CDR3 is TGCGCCAGCAGCCTTACCCCGAACAGGGGGCTATACGAGCAGTACTTC. As protein: CASSLTPNRGLYEQYF.

This chain uses TRBV19 with TRBJ2-2, with 11 bases that match TRBD1. Germline CDR1 is LNHDA and CDR2 is SQIVND (reference sequence). This CDR3 contains 14 residues. Trimming took 9 bases from V and 4 from J; bases not matched to a gene: 4. The CDR3 protein is CASRDRGFTGELFF. CDR3 nucleotide sequence: TGTGCCAGCCGGGACAGGGGGTTCACCGGGGAGCTGTTTTTT. Filled out from reference TRBV19 and TRBJ2-2, the complete variable domain reads DGGITQSPKYLFRKEGQNVTLSCEQNLNHDAMYWYRQDPGQGLRLIYYSQIVNDFQKGDIAEGYSVSREKKESFPLTVTSAQKNPTAFYLCASRDRGFTGELFFGEGSRLTVL.

Comments on this clone: The identical CDR3 is also encoded by other nucleotide sequences in the sample. The gene calls are TRBV3-1 (or the pseudogene TRBV3-2) and TRBJ1-1, with D possibly TRBD1 on 6 matching bases. Trimming cost V 1 base and J 7 bases, with 13 bases left between them. There are 14 residues in the CDR3. The germline gives CDR1 LGHDT, CDR2 YNNKEL (reference sequence). This CDR3 reads CASSQGTSRGEAFF. DNA for the CDR3: TGTGCCAGCAGCCAAGGAACAAGCAGGGGTGAAGCTTTCTTT.

The chain employs TRBV3-1 (or the pseudogene TRBV3-2) and TRBJ1-6; D gene unclear. Germline CDR1 and CDR2: LGHDT and YNNKEL (reference sequence). The V gene lost 1 base and the J gene lost 7 bases, with 8 bases spanning the gap. This CDR3 comprises 14 residues. The CDR3 region is CASSQAVTNSPLHF. The CDR3 nucleotides are TGTGCCAGCAGCCAAGCGGTAACCAATTCACCCCTCCACTTT.

This sequence joins TRBV2 and TRBJ2-4; D may be TRBD1 (6 bases). The CDR3 covers 15 residues. Trimming took 2 bases from V and 3 from J, leaving 11 bases between them. The germline V gene has CDR1 SNHLY and CDR2 FYNNEI. The CDR3 loop reads CASSEMGALKNIQYF. The CDR3 DNA reads as TGTGCCAGCAGTGAAATGGGGGCCCTCAAAAACATTCAGTACTTC. Looking up the rest from reference TRBV2 and TRBJ2-4 gives the full variable domain: EPEVTQTPSHQVTQMGQEVILRCVPISNHLYFYWYRQILGQKVEFLVSFYNNEISEKSEIFDDQFSVERPDGSNFTLKIRSTKLEDSAMYFCASSEMGALKNIQYFGAGTRLSVL.

CDR3 protein: CASSLGLARANEQFF. The CDR3, as DNA: TGTGCCAGCAGCTTAGGACTAGCAAGAGCCAATGAGCAGTTCTTC. J is TRBJ2-1 and V is TRBV7-3, with 8 nucleotides matching TRBD2. V dropped 2 bases and J dropped 6; count of bases not matched to a gene: 6. Germline loops: CDR1 SGHTA, CDR2 FQGTGA. The CDR3 length is 15 residues.

J is TRBJ2-1 and V is TRBV5-4; D is ambiguous. CDR1 SGHNT and CDR2 YYREEE come from the germline V gene (reference sequence). V shed 2 bases and J shed 7 bases, with 10 bases lying between them. The CDR3 consists of 13 residues. The CDR3 sequence is CASSFNSRNEQFF. CDR3 bases: TGTGCCAGCAGCTTCAATAGTCGGAATGAGCAGTTCTTC.

A single count supports this clone. CDR3 sequence reads: CASSPQPGGDNEQFF. Written as DNA, the CDR3 is TGTGCCAGCAGCCCTCAACCCGGGGGGGACAATGAGCAGTTCTTC. The V and J genes are TRBV11-3 and TRBJ2-1; 8 bases agree with TRBD2. V gave up 5 bases and J gave up 5 bases; unmatched junction bases: 8. Germline CDR1 reads SGHNT; CDR2 reads YENEEA. This CDR3 spans 15 amino acids. Together with reference TRBV11-3 and TRBJ2-1, the CDR3 gives the full variable domain: EAGVVQSPRYKIIEKKQPVAFWCNPISGHNTLYWYLQNLGQGPELLIRYENEEAVDDSQLPKDRFSAERLKGVDSTLKIQPAELGDSAVYLCASSPQPGGDNEQFFGPGTRLTVL.

This clone was counted once. The V and J genes are TRBV6-5 and TRBJ2-7; 9 bases line up with TRBD1. V lost 8 bases, J lost 4 bases, and 0 bases stayed unmatched. Germline V CDR1 and CDR2: MNHEY, SVGAGI. The CDR3 covers 11 residues. CDR3 loop: CASGQGYEQYF. CDR3 nucleotides: TGTGCCAGCGGACAGGGGTACGAGCAGTACTTC.

This clone was picked up a small number of times. This CDR3 is CASSVVGRHDSPLHF. The CDR3 region has the DNA TGTGCCAGCAGCGTTGTGGGCAGGCACGATTCACCCCTCCACTTT. The gene calls are TRBV9 and TRBJ1-6; no firm D call. Between the trimmed V and J ends, which lost 2 bases and 8 bases, there was a span of 14 bases. CDR1 and CDR2 from the germline V gene are SGDLS and YYNGEE. The length of the CDR3 is 15 residues.

The chain joins TRBV19 to TRBJ2-5, with 8 bases matching TRBD2. CDR1 is LNHDA, CDR2 SQIVND, per germline (reference sequence). J lost 1 base, V lost 3 bases, and 4 bases had no gene match. This CDR3 comprises 15 residues. The CDR3, as DNA: TGTGCCAGTAGTATTCGGCGGGGGGCCCAAGAGACCCAGTACTTC. Protein product: CASSIRRGAQETQYF.

CDR3 sequence reads: CASSQSGGPSYEQYF. CDR3 in DNA: TGTGCCAGCAGCCAATCCGGGGGGCCATCCTACGAGCAGTACTTC. This chain connects TRBV3-1 (or the pseudogene TRBV3-2) to TRBJ2-7; the D gene is possibly TRBD2 (7 bases). Trimming took 2 bases from V and 1 from J, leaving 12 bases between them. Germline lookup yields CDR1 LGHDT and CDR2 YNNKEL (reference sequence). CDR3 length equals 15 residues.

Only a few counts were recorded for this clone. The genes are TRBV28 and TRBJ1-5; D possibly corresponds to TRBD1 (5 bases). The CDR3 covers 14 residues. Germline assignment: CDR1 MDHEN and CDR2 SYDVKM. Trimming left V 2 bases short and J 6 bases short, with 11 bases between. This CDR3 reads CASSLGRGRQPQHF. DNA for the CDR3: TGTGCCAGCAGTTTAGGGAGGGGACGTCAGCCCCAGCATTTT. Looking up the rest from reference TRBV28 and TRBJ1-5 gives the full variable domain: DVKVTQSSRYLVKRTGEKVFLECVQDMDHENMFWYRQDPGLGLRLIYFSYDVKMKEKGDIPEGYSVSREKKERFSLILESASTNQTSMYLCASSLGRGRQPQHFGDGTRLSIL.

The rearrangement links TRBV4-1 to TRBJ2-7; unclear D gene. Trimming took 1 base from V and 0 from J, leaving 13 bases between them. The CDR3 covers 16 residues. Germline V gives CDR1 MGHRA, CDR2 YSYEKL. This CDR3 reads CASSQADLFLSYEQYF. The CDR3 DNA is TGCGCCAGCAGCCAAGCCGACTTGTTCCTCTCCTACGAGCAGTACTTC.

This clone was observed a few times. This chain connects TRBV4-1 to TRBJ1-2, with 7 bases lining up with TRBD1. With 0 bases clipped from V and 4 bases from J, the junction kept 5 bases outside the gene matches. CDR1 and CDR2 from the germline V gene are MGHRA and YSYEKL. There are 15 residues in the CDR3. DNA for the CDR3: TGCGCCAGCAGCCAAGAGGAGACAGGGCTCTATGGCTACACCTTC. It translates to CASSQEETGLYGYTF.

The chain couples TRBV5-5 to TRBJ2-1; 9 nucleotides align to TRBD2. The CDR3 is 15 amino acids. Trimming took 4 bases from V and 4 from J; bases not matched to a gene: 6. Germline CDR1 reads SGHKS; CDR2 reads YYEKEE (reference sequence). The CDR3 loop reads CASSGLAGSYNEQFF. CDR3 nucleotides: TGTGCCAGCAGCGGGCTAGCGGGGTCATACAATGAGCAGTTCTTC. Looking up the rest from reference TRBV5-5 and TRBJ2-1 gives the full variable domain: DAGVTQSPTHLIKTRGQQVTLRCSPISGHKSVSWYQQVLGQGPQFIFQYYEKEERGRGNFPDRFSARQFPNYSSELNVNALLLGDSALYLCASSGLAGSYNEQFFGPGTRLTVL.

The sample holds a few counts of this clone. Other DNA sequences within the sample encode an identical CDR3. The rearrangement uses TRBV19 and TRBJ2-7; 7 bases line up with TRBD1. This CDR3 has 14 amino acids. CDR1 LNHDA and CDR2 SQIVND come from the germline V gene (reference sequence). The junction had 6 bases not matched to a gene; V was cut back by 6 bases and J by 1 base. The CDR3 coding sequence is TGTGCCAGTAGCCGGGACAGCTCATCCTACGAGCAGTACTTC. Translating gives CASSRDSSSYEQYF.